The 7 T cell receptor beta chains below all came from one sample that was sequenced in a study of OX40 agonist ivuxolimab in advanced cancers. Here immunoSEQ multiplex PCR was the method, and the copy in TCRdb shows in-frame clones only, minus some. The sample yields 80,000 or so clones, around 83% seen once. Material: CD4+ or CD8+ T cells sorted from blood, obtained in a trial of the OX40 agonist ivuxolimab. The receptors derive from an adult with an advanced solid tumor such as melanoma, head and neck, liver or kidney cancer.

In regard to this clone: The junction departs from the called germline gene at one end, perhaps through a read error. The chain is built from TRBV10-1 and TRBJ2-5; 13 bases are shared with TRBD2. The J call is doubtful: the DNA matches TRBJ2-7 better. This CDR3 comprises 15 residues. In germline, CDR1 is WNHNN, CDR2 SYGVQD (reference sequence). In DNA, the CDR3 is TGCGCCAGCAGTCGGACTAGCGGGAGCTCCCACGAGCAGTACTTC. This translates into CASSRTSGSSHEQYF.

CDR3 sequence reads: CASSFGETYEQYF. The CDR3 DNA follows: TGTGCCAGCAGCTTTGGGGAGACCTACGAGCAGTACTTC. The J gene is TRBJ2-7, the V gene TRBV6-5, with TRBD2 as a possible D gene (5 bases). CDR3 size: 13 residues. The germline V gene has CDR1 MNHEY and CDR2 SVGAGI. Trimming left V 6 bases short and J 2 bases short, with 11 bases between.

CDR3 sequence: CASSLGPGQLYEQYF. In DNA form, the CDR3 reads TGTGCCAGCAGCTTGGGACCGGGACAGCTTTACGAGCAGTACTTC. The rearrangement uses TRBV5-5 and TRBJ2-7, with 7 bases aligning to TRBD1. This CDR3 contains 15 residues. J lost 4 bases, V lost 0 bases, and 7 bases had no gene match. Germline-derived CDR1 and CDR2 are SGHKS and YYEKEE (reference sequence).

The chain combines TRBV4-1 with TRBJ1-2, with unresolved D. V shed 0 bases and J shed 2 bases, with 19 bases lying between them. Per germline, CDR1 MGHRA and CDR2 YSYEKL. The CDR3 length is 18 residues. CDR3 in DNA: TGCGCCAGCAGCCAAGAGCTAACCTCCCGGACGATAAACTATGGCTACACCTTC. Amino acid sequence: CASSQELTSRTINYGYTF.

The chain links TRBV19 to TRBJ1-5; possible D gene TRBD1, 5 bases. The germline V and J ends were trimmed by 3 bases and 6 bases, with 15 bases remaining between them. The CDR3 sequence is 15 residues long. CDR1 and CDR2 from the germline V gene are LNHDA and SQIVND (reference sequence). CDR3 region: CASSMGREGSQPQHF. The DNA of the CDR3 is TGTGCCAGTAGTATGGGTCGGGAGGGGAGTCAGCCCCAGCATTTT.

This clone was found once. V gene TRBV5-4 combines with J gene TRBJ1-1; D is uncertain. Germline V gene lookup returns CDR1 SGHNT and CDR2 YYREEE (reference sequence). V lost 6 bases, J lost 0 bases, and 9 bases lay in between. CDR3 length equals 13 residues. Here the CDR3 reads CASNINMNTEAFF. In DNA form, the CDR3 reads TGTGCCAGCAACATTAATATGAACACTGAAGCTTTCTTT.

This chain links TRBV7-2 with TRBJ1-3; 7 nucleotides agree with TRBD1. The CDR3 contains 12 residues. Trimming cost V 11 bases and J 3 bases; bases outside gene matches: 4. Germline CDR1 is SGHTA and CDR2 is FQGNSA. The CDR3: CASRGFGNTIYF. CDR3 bases: TGTGCCTCCAGGGGGTTTGGAAACACCATATATTTT.